This passage covers 10 T cell receptor beta chains from one sample sequenced in a study of blood T cell repertoires in COVID-19. Data came from immunoSEQ multiplex PCR; TCRdb stores just in-frame clones and leaves some out. The sample consists of 100,000 to 150,000 clones, 81% of them appearing once. Material for sequencing was peripheral blood. Source of these receptors: a man under 40 with COVID-19, enrolled during active disease.

The V and J genes are TRBV30 and TRBJ1-4; maybe TRBD1 (5 bases). The CDR3 covers 14 residues. Trimming took 1 base from V and 7 from J, leaving 13 bases between them. Germline V gene sequence: CDR1 GTSNPN, CDR2 SVGIG (reference sequence). CDR3 region: CAWSATVKGEKLFF. In DNA, the CDR3 is TGTGCCTGGAGTGCGACAGTTAAAGGTGAAAAACTGTTTTTT.

The J gene is TRBJ2-2, the V gene TRBV3-1 (or the pseudogene TRBV3-2), with 10 bases matching TRBD1. This CDR3 region has 15 residues. After removal of 5 bases from V and 3 bases from J, the junction contained 3 bases not matched to a gene. CDR1 is LGHDT and CDR2 is YNNKEL in the germline V gene (reference sequence). This chain's CDR3 is CASSADRGYTGELFF. CDR3 DNA sequence: TGTGCCAGCAGCGCGGACAGGGGGTACACCGGGGAGCTGTTTTTT.

This clone occurred once. The V and J genes are TRBV23-1 and TRBJ1-6; 9 nucleotides align to TRBD1. TRBV23-1 is an open reading frame, and its role is uncertain. The V segment lost 2 bases and the J segment 4 bases; nucleotides outside the gene matches: 9. CDR3 size: 18 residues. Written as DNA, the CDR3 is TGCGCCAGCAGTCAAATCTCCGGACAGGGGCCGTATAATTCACCCCTCCACTTT. Protein sequence: CASSQISGQGPYNSPLHF.

The rearrangement links TRBV7-2 to TRBJ1-4; 8 bases align to TRBD1. V gave up 0 bases and J gave up 7 bases; unmatched junction bases: 7. The germline CDR1 and CDR2 sequences are SGHTA and FQGNSA. The CDR3 runs to 16 residues. CDR3 nucleotide sequence: TGTGCCAGCAGCTTAGCCCAGGGGGCTTCTAGTGAAAAACTGTTTTTT. It encodes CASSLAQGASSEKLFF.

The CDR3 is CASIRKKGLNQPQHF. As DNA, the CDR3 is TGTGCCAGTATCCGTAAAAAGGGACTCAATCAGCCCCAGCATTTT. J is TRBJ1-5 and V is TRBV19; D may be TRBD1 (5 bases). The ends were cut back, 7 bases at V and 3 bases at J, with 16 bases in the middle. The CDR3 spans 15 residues. Germline V gene data show CDR1 as LNHDA and CDR2 as SQIVND (reference sequence). Full variable domain (missing parts from reference TRBV19 and TRBJ1-5): DGGITQSPKYLFRKEGQNVTLSCEQNLNHDAMYWYRQDPGQGLRLIYYSQIVNDFQKGDIAEGYSVSREKKESFPLTVTSAQKNPTAFYLCASIRKKGLNQPQHFGDGTRLSIL.

This chain uses TRBV27 with TRBJ2-3; perhaps TRBD2 as D (6 bases). Between the trimmed V and J ends, which lost 6 bases and 8 bases, there was a span of 12 bases. CDR3 size: 12 residues. The germline CDR1 and CDR2 sequences are MNHEY and SMNVEV (reference sequence). In nucleotides, the CDR3 is TGTGCCAGCAGGGCTAGCGTGCGTACGCAGTATTTT. It codes for CASRASVRTQYF.

The rearrangement links TRBV11-3 to TRBJ2-7; a possible D gene is TRBD2 (5 bases). Germline values: CDR1 SGHNT, CDR2 YENEEA. Between the trimmed V and J ends, which lost 5 bases and 3 bases, there was a span of 29 bases. The CDR3 contains 19 residues. The CDR3 spells CASSREPGKLDPFYYEQYF. CDR3 DNA sequence: TGTGCCAGCAGCCGAGAACCTGGGAAACTAGACCCATTTTACTACGAGCAGTACTTC.

There are a few counts of this clone. The chain uses TRBV28 and TRBJ2-3, with D perhaps matching TRBD1 (5 bases). The CDR3 spans 15 residues. V shed 6 bases and J shed 6 bases, with 19 bases lying between them. The germline V gene has CDR1 MDHEN and CDR2 SYDVKM. The CDR3 region has the DNA TGTGCCAGCAGACCAGCGACCCTGCGACAGGATACGCAGTATTTT. It encodes CASRPATLRQDTQYF.

To note about this clone: This same CDR3 is encoded by further DNA sequences in the sample. V gene TRBV18 combines with J gene TRBJ2-5; perhaps TRBD1 as D (6 bases). V lost 0 bases and J 1 base, leaving 6 bases between the germline ends. Germline assignment: CDR1 KGHSH and CDR2 LQKENI. This CDR3 has 14 amino acids. The CDR3 protein is CASSPPTGQETQYF. The CDR3 nucleotides read TGTGCCAGCTCACCACCGACAGGCCAAGAGACCCAGTACTTC.

The J gene is TRBJ2-7, the V gene TRBV6-6, with 9 bases that match TRBD1. The V gene end was trimmed by 3 bases and the J gene end by 7 bases; junction bases not matched to a gene: 7. This CDR3 spans 14 amino acids. The V gene's germline CDR1 is MNHNY and CDR2 SVGAGI (reference sequence). CDR3 sequence reads: CASSYGQGTEEQYF. In nucleotides, the CDR3 is TGTGCCAGCAGTTATGGACAGGGGACGGAAGAGCAGTACTTC.